The entry below gives a single T cell receptor (beta chain) sequence along with its context. Its antigen is unknown. These data come from a study of T cell responses to AZD1222 COVID-19 vaccine. Whole-study findings and limits: Dominant at 160-218 and 743-854, vaccine-associated CD4 TCRs also spanned spike. Spike-specific TCR breadth and depth were elevated following two AZD1222 doses. The donors showed a predominance of white British ancestry and of females, with possible underestimation of clonal diversity.

Measured with immunoSEQ multiplex PCR; TCRdb has only the in-frame clones, and not every one. The data show some 140,000 clones, less than 90% seen once. This CDR3 is 15 amino acids long. With V trimmed by 3 bases and J by 8 bases, 6 bases remained unmatched. Germline CDR1 and CDR2: MNHEY and SMNVEV (reference sequence). The sequenced sample was peripheral blood, obtained on day 0 of AZD1222 vaccination. The chain couples TRBV27 to TRBJ2-1; 11 nucleotides agree with TRBD1. The receptor was isolated from an adult in good health. Written as DNA, the CDR3 is TGTGCCAGCAGTTTTTCTGGACAGGGGGCCTATGAGCAGTTCTTC. As protein: CASSFSGQGAYEQFF.